This T cell receptor beta chain was sequenced during a study of T cell changes during pregnancy in multiple sclerosis. This CDR3 comprises 13 residues. Trimming left V 2 bases short and J 5 bases short, with 9 bases between. CDR1 is MNHEY, CDR2 SMNVEV, per germline (reference sequence). Sequenced by immunoSEQ multiplex PCR; TCRdb stores in-frame clones only, minus some. Of about 70,000 clones listed, around 90% are singletons. This chain connects TRBV27 to TRBJ1-2; D is undetermined. The receptor was isolated from a female donor with multiple sclerosis, enrolled in a pregnancy study. The sequenced sample was peripheral blood, obtained in the first trimester of pregnancy. The CDR3 region is CASSLDTEYGYTF. Here the CDR3 DNA reads TGTGCCAGCAGTTTAGACACCGAGTATGGCTACACCTTC.